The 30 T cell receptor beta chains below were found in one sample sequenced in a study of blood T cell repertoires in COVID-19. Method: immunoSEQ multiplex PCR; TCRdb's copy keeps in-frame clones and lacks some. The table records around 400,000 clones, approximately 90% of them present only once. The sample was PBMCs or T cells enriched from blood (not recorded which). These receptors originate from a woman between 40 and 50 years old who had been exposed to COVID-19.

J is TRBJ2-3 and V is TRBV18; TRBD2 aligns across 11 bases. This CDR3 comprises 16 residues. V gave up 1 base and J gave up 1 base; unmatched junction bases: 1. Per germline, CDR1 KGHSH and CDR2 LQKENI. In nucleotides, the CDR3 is TGTGCCAGCTCACCACAGGGACTAGCGGGCACAGATACGCAGTATTTT. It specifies CASSPQGLAGTDTQYF.

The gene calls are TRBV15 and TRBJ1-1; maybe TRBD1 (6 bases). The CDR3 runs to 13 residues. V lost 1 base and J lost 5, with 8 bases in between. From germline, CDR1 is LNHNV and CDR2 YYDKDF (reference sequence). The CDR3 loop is CATSRGDRTEAFF. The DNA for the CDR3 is TGTGCCACCAGCAGAGGTGACAGGACTGAAGCTTTCTTT.

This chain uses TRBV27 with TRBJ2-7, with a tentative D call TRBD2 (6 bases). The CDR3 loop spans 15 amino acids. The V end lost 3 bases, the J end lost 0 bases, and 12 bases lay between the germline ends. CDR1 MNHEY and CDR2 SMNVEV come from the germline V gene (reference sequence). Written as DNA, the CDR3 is TGTGCCAGCAGTTTCCGTTCCGGGAGCTCCTACGAGCAGTACTTC. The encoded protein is CASSFRSGSSYEQYF.

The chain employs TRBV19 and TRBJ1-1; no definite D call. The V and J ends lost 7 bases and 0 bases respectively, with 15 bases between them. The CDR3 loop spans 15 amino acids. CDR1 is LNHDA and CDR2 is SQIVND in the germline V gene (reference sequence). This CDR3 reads CASTMGKRLNTEAFF. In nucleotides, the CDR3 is TGTGCCAGTACTATGGGGAAGCGGCTGAACACTGAAGCTTTCTTT.

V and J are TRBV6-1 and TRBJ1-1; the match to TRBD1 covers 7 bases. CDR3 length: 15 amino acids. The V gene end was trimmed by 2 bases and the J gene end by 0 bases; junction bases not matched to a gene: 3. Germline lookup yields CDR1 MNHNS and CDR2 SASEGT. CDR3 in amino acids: CASSEWDSLNTEAFF. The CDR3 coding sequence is TGTGCCAGCAGTGAATGGGACAGTTTGAACACTGAAGCTTTCTTT.

The CDR3 loop is CASSFPRGGSYGYTF. DNA for the CDR3: TGTGCCAGCAGCTTCCCCCGGGGGGGAAGCTATGGCTACACCTTC. This chain connects TRBV7-2 to TRBJ1-2, with TRBD1 as a possible D gene (5 bases). Trimming shortened V by 3 bases and J by 4 bases, and 15 bases separated the two germline ends. Germline V gives CDR1 SGHTA, CDR2 FQGNSA. CDR3 length equals 15 residues.

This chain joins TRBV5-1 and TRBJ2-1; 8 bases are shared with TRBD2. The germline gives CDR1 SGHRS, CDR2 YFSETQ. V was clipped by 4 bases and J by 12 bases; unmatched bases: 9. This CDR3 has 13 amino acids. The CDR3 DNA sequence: TGCGCCAGCAGCCCCAGCGGGGGCCAACTGCAGTTCTTC. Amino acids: CASSPSGGQLQFF. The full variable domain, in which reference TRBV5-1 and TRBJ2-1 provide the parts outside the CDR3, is KAGVTQTPRYLIKTRGQQVTLSCSPISGHRSVSWYQQTPGQGLQFLFEYFSETQRNKGNFPGRFSGRQFSNSRSEMNVSTLELGDSALYLCASSPSGGQLQFFGPGTRLTVL.

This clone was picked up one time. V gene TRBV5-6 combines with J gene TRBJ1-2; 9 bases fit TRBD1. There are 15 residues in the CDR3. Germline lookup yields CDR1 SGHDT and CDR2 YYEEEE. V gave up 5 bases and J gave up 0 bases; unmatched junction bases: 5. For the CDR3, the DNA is TGTGCCAGCAGACGGGGACAGGGAGCTAACTATGGCTACACCTTC. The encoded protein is CASRRGQGANYGYTF.

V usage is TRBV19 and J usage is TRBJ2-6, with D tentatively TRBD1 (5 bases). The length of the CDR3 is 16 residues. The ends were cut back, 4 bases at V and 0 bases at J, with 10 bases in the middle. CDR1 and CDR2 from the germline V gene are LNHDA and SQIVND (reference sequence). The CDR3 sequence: CASSNRQHSGANVLTF. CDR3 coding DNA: TGTGCCAGTAGTAACCGACAGCACTCTGGGGCCAACGTCCTGACTTTC.

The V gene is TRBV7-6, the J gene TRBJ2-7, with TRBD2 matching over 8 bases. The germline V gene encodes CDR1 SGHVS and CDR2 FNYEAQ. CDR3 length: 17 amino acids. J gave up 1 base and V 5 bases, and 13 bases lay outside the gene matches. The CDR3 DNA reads TGTGCCAGCAGCCCCGGGGCGGGAGGAAGAGGATCCTACGAGCAGTACTTC. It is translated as CASSPGAGGRGSYEQYF. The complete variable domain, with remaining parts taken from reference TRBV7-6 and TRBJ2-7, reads GAGVSQSPRYKVTKRGQDVALRCDPISGHVSLYWYRQALGQGPEFLTYFNYEAQQDKSGLPNDRFSAERPEGSISTLTIQRTEQRDSAMYRCASSPGAGGRGSYEQYFGPGTRLTVT.

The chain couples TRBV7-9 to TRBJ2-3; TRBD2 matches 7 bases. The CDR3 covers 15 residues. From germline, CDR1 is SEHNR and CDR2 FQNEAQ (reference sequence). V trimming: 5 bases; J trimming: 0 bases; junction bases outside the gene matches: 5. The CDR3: CASSKAGASTDTQYF. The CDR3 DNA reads TGTGCCAGCAGCAAGGCGGGAGCCAGCACAGATACGCAGTATTTT.

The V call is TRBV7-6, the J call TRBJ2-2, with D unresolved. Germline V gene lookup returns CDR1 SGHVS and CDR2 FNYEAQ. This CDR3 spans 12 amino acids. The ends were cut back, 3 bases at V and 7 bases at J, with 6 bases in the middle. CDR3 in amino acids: CASSFGIGELFF. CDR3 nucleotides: TGTGCCAGCAGCTTCGGTATCGGGGAGCTGTTTTTT.

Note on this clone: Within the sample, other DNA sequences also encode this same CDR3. The CDR3 nucleotides are TGTGCCAGCAGCTTGCGGGGGGGTGGCACAGATACGCAGTATTTT. This encodes CASSLRGGGTDTQYF. The V call is TRBV5-4, the J call TRBJ2-3; 8 nucleotides line up with TRBD2. V lost 1 base, J lost 1 base, and 2 bases stayed unmatched. There are 15 residues in the CDR3. Germline V CDR1 and CDR2: SGHNT, YYREEE (reference sequence).

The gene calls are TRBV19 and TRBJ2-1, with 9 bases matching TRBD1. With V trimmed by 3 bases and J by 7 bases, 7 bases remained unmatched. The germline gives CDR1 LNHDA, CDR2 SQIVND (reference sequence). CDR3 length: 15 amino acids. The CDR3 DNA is TGTGCCAGTAGTATCCGGGACAGGGATGTAAATGAGCAGTTCTTC. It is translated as CASSIRDRDVNEQFF.

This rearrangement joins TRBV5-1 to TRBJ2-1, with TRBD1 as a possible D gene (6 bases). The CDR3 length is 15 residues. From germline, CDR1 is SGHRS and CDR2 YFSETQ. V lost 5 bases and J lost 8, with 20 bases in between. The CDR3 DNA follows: TGCGCCAGCAGTGGTTGGGACAAAAAATCCGATGAGCAGTTCTTC. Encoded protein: CASSGWDKKSDEQFF.

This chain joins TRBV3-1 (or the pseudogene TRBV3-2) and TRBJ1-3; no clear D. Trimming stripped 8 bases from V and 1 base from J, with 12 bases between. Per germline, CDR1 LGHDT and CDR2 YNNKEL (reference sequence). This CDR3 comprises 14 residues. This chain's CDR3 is CASGEGGSGNTIYF. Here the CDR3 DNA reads TGTGCCAGCGGGGAGGGCGGATCTGGAAACACCATATATTTT.

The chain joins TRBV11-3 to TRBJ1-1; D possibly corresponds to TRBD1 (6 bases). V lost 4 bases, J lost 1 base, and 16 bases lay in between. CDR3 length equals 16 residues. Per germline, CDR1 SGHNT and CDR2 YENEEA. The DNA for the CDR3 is TGTGCCAGCAGCTCGGACAGACCGGCAAGGAACACTGAAGCTTTCTTT. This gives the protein CASSSDRPARNTEAFF. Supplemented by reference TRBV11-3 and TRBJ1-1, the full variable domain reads EAGVVQSPRYKIIEKKQPVAFWCNPISGHNTLYWYLQNLGQGPELLIRYENEEAVDDSQLPKDRFSAERLKGVDSTLKIQPAELGDSAVYLCASSSDRPARNTEAFFGQGTRLTVV.

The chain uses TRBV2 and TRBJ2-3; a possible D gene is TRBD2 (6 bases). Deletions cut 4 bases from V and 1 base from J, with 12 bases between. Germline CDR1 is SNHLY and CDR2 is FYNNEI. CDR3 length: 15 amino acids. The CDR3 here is CASSGLAFGTDTQYF. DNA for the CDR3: TGTGCCAGCAGTGGCCTAGCGTTCGGCACAGATACGCAGTATTTT. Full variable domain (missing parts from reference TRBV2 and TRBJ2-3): EPEVTQTPSHQVTQMGQEVILRCVPISNHLYFYWYRQILGQKVEFLVSFYNNEISEKSEIFDDQFSVERPDGSNFTLKIRSTKLEDSAMYFCASSGLAFGTDTQYFGPGTRLTVL.

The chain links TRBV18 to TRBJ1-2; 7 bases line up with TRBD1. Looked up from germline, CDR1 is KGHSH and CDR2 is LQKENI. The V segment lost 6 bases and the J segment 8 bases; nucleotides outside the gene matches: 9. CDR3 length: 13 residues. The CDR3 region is CASSQGQHLGYTF. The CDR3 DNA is TGTGCCAGCTCGCAGGGACAGCACCTCGGCTACACCTTC. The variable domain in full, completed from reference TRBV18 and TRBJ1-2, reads NAGVMQNPRHLVRRRGQEARLRCSPMKGHSHVYWYRQLPEEGLKFMVYLQKENIIDESGMPKERFSAEFPKEGPSILRIQQVVRGDSAAYFCASSQGQHLGYTFGSGTRLTVV.

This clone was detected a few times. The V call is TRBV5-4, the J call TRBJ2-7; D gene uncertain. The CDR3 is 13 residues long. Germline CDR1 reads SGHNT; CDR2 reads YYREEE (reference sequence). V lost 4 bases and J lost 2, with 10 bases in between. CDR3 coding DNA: TGTGCCAGCAGCCAGGCAGTGACCTACGAGCAGTACTTC. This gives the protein CASSQAVTYEQYF.

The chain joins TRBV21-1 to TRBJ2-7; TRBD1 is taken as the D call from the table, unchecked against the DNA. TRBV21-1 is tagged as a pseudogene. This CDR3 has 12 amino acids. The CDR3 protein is CASRGRLYEQYF. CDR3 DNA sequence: TGTGCCAGCAGGGGGCGGCTATACGAGCAGTACTTC.

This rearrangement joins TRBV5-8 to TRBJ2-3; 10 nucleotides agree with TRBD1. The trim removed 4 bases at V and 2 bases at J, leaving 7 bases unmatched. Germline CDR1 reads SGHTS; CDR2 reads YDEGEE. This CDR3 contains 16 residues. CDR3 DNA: TGTGCCAGCAGCCGTGGACAGGGGGTTACCACAGATACGCAGTATTTT. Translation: CASSRGQGVTTDTQYF.

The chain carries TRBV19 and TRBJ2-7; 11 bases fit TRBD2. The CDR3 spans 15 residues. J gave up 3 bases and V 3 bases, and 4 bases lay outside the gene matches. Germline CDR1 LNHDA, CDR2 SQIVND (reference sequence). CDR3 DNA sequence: TGTGCCAGTAGTATTCCTAGCGGGGGGATCTACGAGCAGTACTTC. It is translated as CASSIPSGGIYEQYF. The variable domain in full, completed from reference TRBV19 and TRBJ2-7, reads DGGITQSPKYLFRKEGQNVTLSCEQNLNHDAMYWYRQDPGQGLRLIYYSQIVNDFQKGDIAEGYSVSREKKESFPLTVTSAQKNPTAFYLCASSIPSGGIYEQYFGPGTRLTVT.

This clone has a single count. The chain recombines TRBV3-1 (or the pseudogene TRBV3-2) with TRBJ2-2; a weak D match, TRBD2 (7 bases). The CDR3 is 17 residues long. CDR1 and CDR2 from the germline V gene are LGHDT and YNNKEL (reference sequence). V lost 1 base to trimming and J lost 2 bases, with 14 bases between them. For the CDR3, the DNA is TGTGCCAGCAGCCAAGGTATAGGGGGGGCAAACACCGGGGAGCTGTTTTTT. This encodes CASSQGIGGANTGELFF.

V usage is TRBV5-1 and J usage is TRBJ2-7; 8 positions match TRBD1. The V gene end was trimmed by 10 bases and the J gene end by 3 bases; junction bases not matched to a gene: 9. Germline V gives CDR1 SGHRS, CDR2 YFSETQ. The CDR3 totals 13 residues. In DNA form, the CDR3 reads TGCGCCTCCTCGAAGGACAGGGACTACGAGCAGTACTTC. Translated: CASSKDRDYEQYF.

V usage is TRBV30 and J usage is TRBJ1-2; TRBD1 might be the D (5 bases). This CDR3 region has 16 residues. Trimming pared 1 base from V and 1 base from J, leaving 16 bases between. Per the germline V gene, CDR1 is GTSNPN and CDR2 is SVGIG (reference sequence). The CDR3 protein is CAWSGLFIGHNYGYTF. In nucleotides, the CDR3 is TGTGCCTGGAGTGGGCTCTTCATCGGACATAACTATGGCTACACCTTC.

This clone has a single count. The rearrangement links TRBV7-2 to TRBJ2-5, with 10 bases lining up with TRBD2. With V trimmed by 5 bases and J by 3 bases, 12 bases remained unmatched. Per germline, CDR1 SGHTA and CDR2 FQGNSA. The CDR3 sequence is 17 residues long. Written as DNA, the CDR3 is TGTGCCAGCAGCGTCCGCGTTAGCGGGAGGTGGGAAGAGACCCAGTACTTC. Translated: CASSVRVSGRWEETQYF.

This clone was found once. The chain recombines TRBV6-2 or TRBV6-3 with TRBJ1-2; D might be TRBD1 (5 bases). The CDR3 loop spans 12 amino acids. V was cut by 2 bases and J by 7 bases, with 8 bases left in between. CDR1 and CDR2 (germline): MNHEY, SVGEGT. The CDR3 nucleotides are TGTGCCAGCAGTTACCAGGGCGCTGGCTACACCTTC. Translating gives CASSYQGAGYTF.

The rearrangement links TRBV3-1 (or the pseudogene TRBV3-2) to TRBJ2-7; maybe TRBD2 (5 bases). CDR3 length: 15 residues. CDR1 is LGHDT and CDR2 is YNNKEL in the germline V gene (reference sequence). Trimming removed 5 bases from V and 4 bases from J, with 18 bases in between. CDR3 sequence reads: CASSLDSGSLYEQYF. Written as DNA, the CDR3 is TGTGCCAGCAGCTTGGACTCCGGTAGTCTATACGAGCAGTACTTC.

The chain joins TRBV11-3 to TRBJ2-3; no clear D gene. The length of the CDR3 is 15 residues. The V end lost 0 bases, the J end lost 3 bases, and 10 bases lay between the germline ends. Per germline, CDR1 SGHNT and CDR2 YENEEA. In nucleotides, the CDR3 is TGTGCCAGCAGCTTAGATTCGGCGGCGACAGATACGCAGTATTTT. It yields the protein CASSLDSAATDTQYF.